The 15 T cell receptor beta chains below were found in one sample sequenced in a study of blood T cells in healthy people across ages. Sample-barcoded 5' priming and a J-beta primer mix drove a second PCR of 7 to 11 cycles. TCRdb re-analysed the 5' RACE reads in MiXCR, keeping a single row per CDR3 protein. The sample yields hundreds of thousands of distinct CDR3 sequences, about 25% seen once. These records were also assigned to another study, of T cells of mothers and their children.

Sequencing was carried out using blood. These receptor sequences come from a boy between 2 and 15 years old in good health.

The J gene is TRBJ2-1, the V gene TRBV6-2 or TRBV6-3; 10 positions match TRBD2. V was clipped by 2 bases and J by 2 bases; unmatched bases: 0. There are 15 residues in the CDR3. Germline V gene sequence: CDR1 MNHEY, CDR2 SVGEGT. The CDR3 loop reads CASSYGTSAYNEQFF. CDR3 coding DNA: TGTGCCAGCAGTTACGGGACTAGCGCCTACAATGAGCAGTTCTTC.

V and J are TRBV15 and TRBJ2-7; no clear D gene. This CDR3 contains 16 residues. Germline lookup yields CDR1 LNHNV and CDR2 YYDKDF (reference sequence). V lost 0 bases and J 0 bases, leaving 12 bases between the germline ends. The CDR3 loop reads CATSREETQRSYEQYF. The CDR3 region has the DNA TGTGCCACCAGCAGAGAGGAGACTCAGCGCTCCTACGAGCAGTACTTC.

The chain combines TRBV7-9 with TRBJ1-2; no reliable D call. Trimming cost V 8 bases and J 5 bases, with 15 bases left between them. Germline V gene sequence: CDR1 SEHNR, CDR2 FQNEAQ (reference sequence). This CDR3 is built from 13 residues. This CDR3 reads CASVQENSYGYTF. The CDR3 DNA follows: TGTGCCAGCGTGCAGGAAAACTCTTATGGCTACACCTTC.

This clonotype was seen a few times. V and J are TRBV7-9 and TRBJ1-2; D remains ambiguous. Germline V CDR1 and CDR2: SEHNR, FQNEAQ (reference sequence). There are 14 residues in the CDR3. V was pared by 1 base and J by 4 bases, with 10 bases between. The CDR3 sequence: CASSLDEGVYGYTF. In DNA, the CDR3 is TGTGCCAGCAGCTTAGACGAGGGTGTCTATGGCTACACCTTC.

This chain uses TRBV5-1 with TRBJ2-5, with 10 bases aligning to TRBD2. The J call is in doubt because the DNA end fits TRBJ2-1 better. Germline-derived CDR1 and CDR2 are SGHRS and YFSETQ. The CDR3 runs 17 residues. CDR3 amino acids: CASSLDPSGSMYNEQFF. CDR3 sequence (DNA): TGCGCCAGCAGCTTGGACCCTAGCGGGAGTATGTACAATGAGCAGTTCTTC.

Only a few counts were recorded for this clonotype. The chain is built from TRBV7-9 and TRBJ2-1, with TRBD2 identical over 10 bases. Germline trimming cut 7 bases from V and 9 bases from J; bases unmatched to any gene: 6. The CDR3 runs to 13 residues. Germline CDR1 is SEHNR and CDR2 is FQNEAQ (reference sequence). The CDR3 sequence is CASNLAGEVEQFF. The DNA for the CDR3 is TGTGCCAGCAACCTAGCGGGAGAGGTTGAGCAGTTCTTC.

The chain has TRBV5-1 and TRBJ2-5; weak D call: TRBD2 (6 bases). TRBJ2-1 explains the end of the DNA better; the J call may be wrong. From germline, CDR1 is SGHRS and CDR2 YFSETQ. The CDR3 runs 15 residues. The CDR3 region is CASSGGSSGGNEQFF. CDR3 bases: TGCGCCAGCAGCGGGGGGAGTAGCGGAGGCAATGAGCAGTTCTTC.

This clonotype was counted between two and nine times. The chain is built from TRBV10-2 and TRBJ2-5, with 10 bases identical to TRBD1. The DNA end is more similar to TRBJ2-7, so the J call may be wrong. This CDR3 spans 16 amino acids. From germline, CDR1 is WSHSY and CDR2 SAAADI. CDR3 loop: CASSRQGAGPESEQYF. Written as DNA, the CDR3 is TGCGCCAGCAGTAGACAGGGGGCCGGACCCGAGTCCGAGCAGTACTTC.

This clonotype has just a few counts. The chain carries TRBV5-1 and TRBJ1-1; D not certain. CDR1 SGHRS and CDR2 YFSETQ come from the germline V gene. V gave up 4 bases and J gave up 2 bases, with 12 bases separating them. There are 14 residues in the CDR3. The CDR3 reads CASSPRVANTEAFF. CDR3 nucleotides: TGCGCCAGCAGCCCTAGGGTCGCCAACACTGAAGCTTTCTTT.

This clonotype occurred a few times. The gene calls are TRBV4-1 and TRBJ2-2; 8 nucleotides match TRBD1. V trimming: 3 bases; J trimming: 6 bases; junction bases outside the gene matches: 9. The CDR3 extends over 16 amino acids. CDR1 and CDR2 from the germline V gene are MGHRA and YSYEKL. The CDR3 nucleotides are TGCGCCAGCAGCCATCCAGGGACAGGTCGGGCCGGGGAGCTGTTTTTT. Amino acid sequence: CASSHPGTGRAGELFF.

The chain links TRBV29-1 to TRBJ2-6; a weak D match, TRBD1 (5 bases). V was cut by 7 bases and J by 2 bases, with 9 bases left in between. The length of the CDR3 is 13 residues. Per the germline V gene, CDR1 is SQVTM and CDR2 is ANQGSEA. The CDR3 is CSAKGAGANVLTF. The CDR3 DNA follows: TGCAGCGCCAAAGGGGCTGGGGCCAACGTCCTGACTTTC.

This clonotype was seen more than once but under ten times. V usage is TRBV7-9 and J usage is TRBJ2-5; 13 bases are shared with TRBD2. Germline assignment: CDR1 SEHNR and CDR2 FQNEAQ (reference sequence). J gave up 0 bases and V 5 bases, and 3 bases lay outside the gene matches. The CDR3 is made up of 16 amino acids. CDR3 loop: CASSQLAGGYQETQYF. The CDR3 DNA sequence: TGTGCCAGCAGCCAACTAGCGGGGGGGTACCAAGAGACCCAGTACTTC. Looking up the rest from reference TRBV7-9 and TRBJ2-5 gives the full variable domain: DTGVSQNPRHKITKRGQNVTFRCDPISEHNRLYWYRQTLGQGPEFLTYFQNEAQLEKSRLLSDRFSAERPKGSFSTLEIQRTEQGDSAMYLCASSQLAGGYQETQYFGPGTRLLVL.

This clonotype was observed many times. CDR3 sequence reads: CASSPTAGDYGYTF. The DNA of the CDR3 is TGTGCCAGCAGCCCCACGGCAGGGGACTATGGCTACACCTTC. The rearrangement links TRBV9 to TRBJ1-2; the D gene is possibly TRBD1 (6 bases). V was cut by 4 bases and J by 3 bases, with 13 bases left in between. The CDR3 totals 14 residues. Germline V gene data show CDR1 as SGDLS and CDR2 as YYNGEE.

This clonotype was recorded only once. CDR3 sequence reads: CSARTSGRGNEQFF. CDR3 coding DNA: TGCAGCGCCCGGACTAGCGGGAGGGGGAATGAGCAGTTCTTC. The chain uses TRBV29-1 and TRBJ2-1; TRBD2 aligns across 15 bases. V shed 7 bases and J 7 bases; nucleotides not matched to a gene: 5. The length of the CDR3 is 14 residues. Germline values: CDR1 SQVTM, CDR2 ANQGSEA.

The sample holds a few counts of this clonotype. This rearrangement joins TRBV5-5 to TRBJ1-1; D is ambiguous. The germline gives CDR1 SGHKS, CDR2 YYEKEE (reference sequence). The CDR3 sequence is 14 residues long. The germline V and J ends were trimmed by 1 base and 2 bases, with 9 bases remaining between them. The CDR3 DNA reads as TGTGCCAGCAGCTTGTCTGGGGTAAACACTGAAGCTTTCTTT. This gives the protein CASSLSGVNTEAFF.